This T cell receptor (beta chain) is from a study of OX40 agonist ivuxolimab in advanced cancers. Study-wide results and limits: Both blood CD4+ and CD8+ T cells showed clonal growth by week 6 at 0.1 to 3.0 mg/kg.

Of note for this clone: Antigen: not known.

Some clones are missing from TCRdb's copy, which holds only in-frame ones; the method was immunoSEQ multiplex PCR. The table lists 50,000 to 65,000 clones, less than 90% of them singletons. The germline V gene encodes CDR1 SGHAT and CDR2 FQNNGV. V lost 2 bases to trimming and J lost 6 bases, with 14 bases between them. CDR3 length: 14 residues. The sequence was obtained from an adult with an advanced solid tumor such as melanoma, head and neck, liver or kidney cancer. The source was CD4+ or CD8+ T cells sorted from blood, collected in a trial of the OX40 agonist ivuxolimab. The J gene is TRBJ2-7, the V gene TRBV11-2; D assignment may be TRBD1 or TRBD2 (5 bases each). CDR3: CASSLTGPDSEQYF. The CDR3 DNA reads as TGTGCCAGCAGCTTAACGGGACCCGACAGCGAGCAGTACTTC.